This T cell receptor beta chain was obtained from a study of T-cell memory formation after mild COVID-19. Study outcomes and limitations: Clones that shrank (day 15 to 85) were balanced CD4/CD8, whereas later expanders leaned CD4+.

The V and J ends lost 3 bases and 5 bases, in that order; junction bases with no gene match: 3. The CDR3 is made up of 13 amino acids. Germline loops: CDR1 DFQATT, CDR2 SNEGSKA (reference sequence). Comment on this clonotype: Its antigen is unknown.

Each CDR3 protein gets one entry after TCRdb re-called the 5' RACE reads with MiXCR. The sample has approximately 300,000 distinct CDR3 sequences; around a sixth are singletons. Material for sequencing was PBMCs or a T cell subset sorted from them (not recorded which). The sequence was obtained from a man between 18 and 29 years old who had mild COVID-19 (a few samples of this study predate the infection). Cell type and time point are not known. The rearrangement joins TRBV20-1 to TRBJ1-5; 8 bases map to TRBD1. The CDR3: CSARGDRYQPQHF. Here the CDR3 DNA reads TGCAGTGCTAGGGGGGACAGGTATCAGCCCCAGCATTTT.